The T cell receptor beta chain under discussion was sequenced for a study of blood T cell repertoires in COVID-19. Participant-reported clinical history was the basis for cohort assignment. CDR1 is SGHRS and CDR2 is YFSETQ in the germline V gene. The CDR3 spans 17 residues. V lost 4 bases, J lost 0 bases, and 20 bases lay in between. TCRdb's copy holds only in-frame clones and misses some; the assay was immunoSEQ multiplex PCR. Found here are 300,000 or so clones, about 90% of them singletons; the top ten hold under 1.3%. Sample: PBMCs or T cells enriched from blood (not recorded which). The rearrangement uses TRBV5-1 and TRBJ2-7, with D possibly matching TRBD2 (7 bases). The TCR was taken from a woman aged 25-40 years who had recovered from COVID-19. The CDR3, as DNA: TGCGCCAGCAGCCCCGCTAGTGGGGGGGCGAGCTCCTACGAGCAGTACTTC. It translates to CASSPASGGASSYEQYF.